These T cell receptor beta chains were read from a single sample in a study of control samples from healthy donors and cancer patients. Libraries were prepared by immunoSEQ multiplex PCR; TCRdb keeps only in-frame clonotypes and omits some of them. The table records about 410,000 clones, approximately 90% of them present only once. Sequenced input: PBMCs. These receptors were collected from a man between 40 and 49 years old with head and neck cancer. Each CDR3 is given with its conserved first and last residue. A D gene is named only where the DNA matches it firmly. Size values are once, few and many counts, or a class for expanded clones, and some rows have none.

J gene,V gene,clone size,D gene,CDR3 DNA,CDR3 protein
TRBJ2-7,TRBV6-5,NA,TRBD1,TGTGCCAGCACTATAAATCGACAGGGTTACGAGCAGTACTTC,CASTINRQGYEQYF
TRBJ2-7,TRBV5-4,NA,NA,TGTGCCAGCAGCTTGTCTACAGCCTACGAGCAGTACTTC,CASSLSTAYEQYF
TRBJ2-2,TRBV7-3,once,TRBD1,TGTGCCAGCAGCTTAAATCGACTGGGGACAGGGAACACCGGGGAGCTGTTTTTT,CASSLNRLGTGNTGELFF
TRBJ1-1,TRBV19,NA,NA,TGTGCCAGTAGTATACTGCCCGGCCAGGGAGGGTTTGAAGCTTTCTTT,CASSILPGQGGFEAFF
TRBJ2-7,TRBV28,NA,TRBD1,TGTGCCATTACAGGGGGATACGAGCAGTACTTC,CAITGGYEQYF
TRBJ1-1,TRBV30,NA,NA,TGTGCCTGGAGTGTGACGCCCCCGGCTGTCACCACCTCCATAAGAACTGAAGCTTTCTTT,CAWSVTPPAVTTSIRTEAFF
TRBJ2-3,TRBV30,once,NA,TGTGCCTGGAGTAGATTCAGCACAGATACGCAGTATTTT,CAWSRFSTDTQYF
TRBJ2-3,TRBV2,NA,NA,TGTGCCAGCAGCGATTTGACCCCTCCCACGCAGTATTTT,CASSDLTPPTQYF
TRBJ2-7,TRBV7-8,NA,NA,TGTGCCAGCAGCTCCCTCTACGAGCAGTACTTC,CASSSLYEQYF
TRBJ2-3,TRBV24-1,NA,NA,TGTGCCACCGGCACCCACTCGGCGGTGGCGAGGAAGTATTTT,CATGTHSAVARKYF
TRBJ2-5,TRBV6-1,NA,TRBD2,TGTGCCAGCAGTGAAACCGTTACTAGCGGGGCGGAGACCCAGTACTTC,CASSETVTSGAETQYF
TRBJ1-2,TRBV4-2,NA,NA,TGTGCCAGCAGCCCTGCTCAGAGGGACACGACTAACTATGGCTACACCTTC,CASSPAQRDTTNYGYTF
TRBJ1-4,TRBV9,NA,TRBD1,TGTGCCAGCAGCGACAAATACAGGGGGGGAGAACTGTTTTTT,CASSDKYRGGELFF
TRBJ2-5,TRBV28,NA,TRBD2,TGTGCCAGCAGTTTAAGGCTAGCGGGACCACAAGAGACCCAGTACTTC,CASSLRLAGPQETQYF
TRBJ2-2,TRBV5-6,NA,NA,TGTGGCACGGGGGCTAGGAGTGCCGGGGAGCTGTTTTTT,CGTGARSAGELFF
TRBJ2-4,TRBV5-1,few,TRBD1,TGCGCCAGCAGCACCGGACAGGGGATGGACATTCAGTACTTC,CASSTGQGMDIQYF
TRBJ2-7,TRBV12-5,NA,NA,TGTGCTAGTGGTCAACACCCCGCAGTAGTTTACGAGCAGTACTTC,CASGQHPAVVYEQYF
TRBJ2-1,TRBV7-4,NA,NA,TGTGCCAGCAGCTTACATATGGGGGCCCCCGACGGGCACAATGAGCAGTTCTTC,CASSLHMGAPDGHNEQFF
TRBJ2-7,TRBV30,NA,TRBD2,TGTGCCTGGAGTGAGGGACTAGCGGTACCCTACGAGCAGTACTTC,CAWSEGLAVPYEQYF
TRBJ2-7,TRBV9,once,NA,TGTGCCAGCAGCCCCGCTGGGACACGCCAGTTTGAGCAGTACTTC,CASSPAGTRQFEQYF
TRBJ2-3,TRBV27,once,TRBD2,TGTGCCAGCAGTTTATCGACGAGCGGGAGGCCAGATACGCAGTATTTT,CASSLSTSGRPDTQYF
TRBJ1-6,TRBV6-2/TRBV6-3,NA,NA,TGTGCCAGCAGTTATGGGATTTATAATTCACCCCTCCACTTT,CASSYGIYNSPLHF
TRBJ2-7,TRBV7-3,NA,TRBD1,TGTGCCAGCAGCGTAGGGACAGGGGCCGAGCAGTACTTC,CASSVGTGAEQYF
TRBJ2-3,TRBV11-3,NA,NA,TGTGCCAGCAGCTTAGGGCGGGGTACAGATACGCAGTATTTT,CASSLGRGTDTQYF
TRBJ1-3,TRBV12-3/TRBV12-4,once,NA,TGTGCCAGCAGGAGGGGGGACGGAAACACCATATATTTT,CASRRGDGNTIYF
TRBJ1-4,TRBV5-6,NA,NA,TGTGCCAGCAGCCACCCATCGCTTAGAGGGGCAACTAATGAAAAACTGTTTTTT,CASSHPSLRGATNEKLFF
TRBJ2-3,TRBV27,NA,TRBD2,TGTGCCAGCAGCTTAGCGGGAAACCCCCCCAATACGCAGTATTTT,CASSLAGNPPNTQYF
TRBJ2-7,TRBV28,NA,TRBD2,TGTGCCAGCAGAAGACCCATAGCGGGGACCAACTACGAGCAGTACTTC,CASRRPIAGTNYEQYF
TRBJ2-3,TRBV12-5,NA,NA,TGTGCTAGTGGTTTGGTAGGATCAGATACGCAGTATTTT,CASGLVGSDTQYF
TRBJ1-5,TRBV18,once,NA,TGTGCCAGCTCACCGAGGGCCGAGGGTGGCAATCAGCCCCAGCATTTT,CASSPRAEGGNQPQHF
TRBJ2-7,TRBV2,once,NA,TGTGCCAGCAGTGAAGGCAGGGGGGGCGAGCAGTACTTC,CASSEGRGGEQYF
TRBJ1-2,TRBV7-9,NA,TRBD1,TGTGCCAGCAGCTATAATACGGACAGGGTGTATGGCTACACCTTC,CASSYNTDRVYGYTF
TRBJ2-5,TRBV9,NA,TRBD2,TGTGCCAGCAGCGTAGGGGTTAGGGGACTAGCGGGAGGAGAGACCCAGTACTTC,CASSVGVRGLAGGETQYF
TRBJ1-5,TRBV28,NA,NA,TGTGCCAGCACCTGGACTCTGGGCAATCAGCCCCAGCATTTT,CASTWTLGNQPQHF
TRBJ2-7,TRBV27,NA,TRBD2,TGTGCCAGCAGTTTATCCAACCCGGGACTACCCTACGAGCAGTACTTC,CASSLSNPGLPYEQYF
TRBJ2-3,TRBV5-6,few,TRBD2,TGTGCCAGCAGTAGGAGAGAAGCGGGAGGAGGCACAGATACGCAGTATTTT,CASSRREAGGGTDTQYF
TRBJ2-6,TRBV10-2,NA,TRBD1,TGCGCCAGCAGTGAGCGACAGGGGGCATGGGCTGGGGCCAACGTCCTGACTTTC,CASSERQGAWAGANVLTF
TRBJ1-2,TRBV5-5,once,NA,TGTGCCAGCAGCTCAGGGGTTAACTATGGCTACACCTTC,CASSSGVNYGYTF
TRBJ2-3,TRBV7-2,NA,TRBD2,TGTGCCAGCAGCTTCGGGCCAGCGGGGGCATACACAGATACGCAGTATTTT,CASSFGPAGAYTDTQYF
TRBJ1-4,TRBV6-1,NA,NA,TGTGCCAGCAAATTCCCATCTAATGAAAAACTGTTTTTT,CASKFPSNEKLFF
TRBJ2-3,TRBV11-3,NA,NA,TGTGCCAGCAAAGCGAGGGACGGAGATACGCAGTATTTT,CASKARDGDTQYF
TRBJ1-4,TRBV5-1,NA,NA,TGCGCCAGCAGCGGGCAGGGGACGGCTAATGAAAAACTGTTTTTT,CASSGQGTANEKLFF
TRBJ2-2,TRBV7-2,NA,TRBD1,TGTGCCAGCAGGACAGGGACGAACACCGGGGAGCTGTTTTTT,CASRTGTNTGELFF
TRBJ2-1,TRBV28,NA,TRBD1,TGTGCCAGCAGAACCGACAGGGGAGGATACAATGAGCAGTTCTTC,CASRTDRGGYNEQFF
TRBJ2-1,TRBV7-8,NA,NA,TGTGCCAGCAGCCCGGGATCCTACAATGAGCAGTTCTTC,CASSPGSYNEQFF
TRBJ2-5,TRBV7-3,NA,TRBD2,TGTGCCAGCTCCGCCCTAGCGGGGGGGCTCGAGACCCAGTACTTC,CASSALAGGLETQYF
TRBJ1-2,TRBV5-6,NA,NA,TGTGCCAGCAGCTTGGCCAGGGGTGACTACACCTTC,CASSLARGDYTF
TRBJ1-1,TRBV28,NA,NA,TGTGCCAGCACCATCTTAGGGGGGCGAGCAGGATTTAACACTGAAGCTTTCTTT,CASTILGGRAGFNTEAFF
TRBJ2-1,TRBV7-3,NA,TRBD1,TGTGCCAGCAGCCTGAGACAGGGTGGGGATGAGCAGTTCTTC,CASSLRQGGDEQFF
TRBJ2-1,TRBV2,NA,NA,TGTGCCAGCAGTAACAATGAGCAGTTCTTC,CASSNNEQFF
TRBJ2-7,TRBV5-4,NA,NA,TGTGCCAGCAGCTTGATGGGGGCCCGGGAGCAGTACTTC,CASSLMGAREQYF
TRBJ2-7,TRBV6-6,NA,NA,TGTGCCAGCAGCTGGGGGTACGAGCAGTACTTC,CASSWGYEQYF
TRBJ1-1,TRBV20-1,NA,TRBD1,TGCAGTGCTAGTCCGGCCAACAGGGGAATTGAAGCTTTCTTT,CSASPANRGIEAFF
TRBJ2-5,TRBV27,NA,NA,TGTGCCAGCAGTTGGACTTCGCCGGGAGAGACCCAGTACTTC,CASSWTSPGETQYF
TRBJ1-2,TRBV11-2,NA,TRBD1,TGTGCCAGCAGCTTAGTGGGGATCCGACAGGGAGGCTATGGCTACACCTTC,CASSLVGIRQGGYGYTF
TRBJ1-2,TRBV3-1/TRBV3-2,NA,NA,TGTGCCAGCAGCCAAGAGTCCGAAGGCCCTTACTATGGCTACACCTTC,CASSQESEGPYYGYTF
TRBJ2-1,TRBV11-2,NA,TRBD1,TGTGCCAGCAGCTCCGGAACGGGACAGGGGAATGAGCAGTTCTTC,CASSSGTGQGNEQFF
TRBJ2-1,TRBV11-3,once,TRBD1,TGTGCCAGCAGCTGGGACAGGGATAATGAGCAGTTCTTC,CASSWDRDNEQFF
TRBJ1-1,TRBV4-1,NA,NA,TGCGCCAGCAGCCAAGGAAATTTCATGAACACTGAAGCTTTCTTT,CASSQGNFMNTEAFF
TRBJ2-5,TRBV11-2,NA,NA,TGTGCCAGCAGCTTAGTCGTATCCTCTCGAGAGACCCAGTACTTC,CASSLVVSSRETQYF